The next 5 T cell receptor beta chains were all read from a single sample in a study. TCRdb recomputed calls from the RT-PCR reads with MiXCR, one row per CDR3 protein. Of thousands of distinct CDR3 sequences listed, just over 90% are singletons. The specimen was memory CD4+ T cells from blood. These receptors came from a female donor in good health, serving as a healthy control.

Concerning this clonotype itself: Within a library made for alpha chains, this beta chain is off target, and its count is uninformative. The chain employs TRBV12-3 or TRBV12-4 and TRBJ2-7; TRBD2 aligns across 7 bases. V was pared by 6 bases and J by 0 bases, with 8 bases of the junction left unmatched. The CDR3 is made up of 15 amino acids. The CDR3 reads CASSAGLGPSYEQYF. CDR3 coding DNA: TGTGCCAGCAGCGCAGGACTAGGGCCCTCCTACGAGCAGTACTTC.

A note on this clonotype: The library was built for alpha chains, so this beta chain is an off-target read and its size means little. The chain couples TRBV29-1 to TRBJ1-5; D is possibly TRBD1 (5 bases). CDR1 and CDR2 (germline): SQVTM, ANQGSEA. The CDR3 has 14 amino acids. The V and J ends lost 5 bases and 6 bases respectively, with 17 bases between them. DNA of the CDR3: TGCAGCGTTAGAGAGGCCGGCGGGGGTCAGCCCCAGCATTTT. Protein sequence: CSVREAGGGQPQHF. Using reference TRBV29-1 and TRBJ1-5 for the parts outside the CDR3, the full variable domain is SAVISQKPSRDICQRGTSLTIQCQVDSQVTMMFWYRQQPGQSLTLIATANQGSEATYESGFVIDKFPISRPNLTFSTLTVSNMSPEDSSIYLCSVREAGGGQPQHFGDGTRLSIL.

A note on this clonotype: Little can be read into the size of this beta chain, an off-target read in a library designed for alpha chains. The chain recombines TRBV7-9 with TRBJ1-3; 7 nucleotides agree with TRBD1. This CDR3 region has 15 residues. Germline V gene sequence: CDR1 SEHNR, CDR2 FQNEAQ (reference sequence). Trimming took 5 bases from V and 2 from J; bases not matched to a gene: 6. The CDR3 bases are TGTGCCAGCAGCCCCAGGGGGATCACTGGAAACACCATATATTTT. Residues: CASSPRGITGNTIYF. Combining the CDR3 with reference TRBV7-9 and TRBJ1-3 gives the whole variable domain DTGVSQNPRHKITKRGQNVTFRCDPISEHNRLYWYRQTLGQGPEFLTYFQNEAQLEKSRLLSDRFSAERPKGSFSTLEIQRTEQGDSAMYLCASSPRGITGNTIYFGEGSWLTVV.

Concerning this clonotype: Being off target in a library aimed at alpha chains, this beta chain has a size of little meaning. The genes are TRBV7-9 and TRBJ1-2, with D uncertain. Trimming took off 5 bases at V and 7 bases at J, with 14 bases between the two ends. Germline CDR1 is SEHNR and CDR2 is FQNEAQ (reference sequence). This CDR3 contains 13 residues. As DNA, the CDR3 is TGTGCCAGCAGCCCCGGCTTTGAGGGTGGCTACACCTTC. It is translated as CASSPGFEGGYTF.

Comments on this clonotype: The CDR3 does not close with the conserved phenylalanine or tryptophan, likely indicating a read error. The DNA is left out, because the CDR3 cannot be placed on it with certainty; the CDR3 is given as TCRdb lists it. Being off target in a library aimed at alpha chains, this beta chain has a size of little meaning. CDR3 residues: CASSLKLHL. The J gene is TRBJ2-7, the V gene TRBV27. Both ends counted, the CDR3 spans 9 residues. Looked up from germline, CDR1 is MNHEY and CDR2 is SMNVEV (reference sequence).